The 5 T cell receptor beta chains given below trace back to one sample, sequenced in a study of beta chain features in type 1 diabetes. Study-wide results and caveats: In every one of the four CD4+ subsets, TCRB CDR3s were moderately but significantly shorter in Type 1 diabetes patients.

No cognate antigen is known for these TCRs. The study reverse transcribed the entire isolated RNA, so it sequenced expressed TCRB transcripts. TCRdb's copy holds only in-frame clones and misses some; the assay was immunoSEQ multiplex PCR. The sample yields roughly 100,000 clones, roughly 28% seen once. The sample comprised central memory CD4+ T cells from blood. The receptors originated from a woman under 30 with type 1 diabetes.

This clone was picked up a small number of times. The V and J genes are TRBV6-1 and TRBJ2-7, with 7 bases lining up with TRBD2. This CDR3 is 14 amino acids long. Germline lookup yields CDR1 MNHNS and CDR2 SASEGT. Trimming at V came to 5 bases and at J to 4 bases, leaving 8 bases not matched to a gene. CDR3 loop: CASSTSGLLYEQYF. The CDR3 DNA is TGTGCCAGCAGTACCTCGGGACTACTATACGAGCAGTACTTC.

The V call is TRBV4-1, the J call TRBJ1-2; D possibly corresponds to TRBD1 (5 bases). From germline, CDR1 is MGHRA and CDR2 YSYEKL. The germline V and J ends were trimmed by 4 bases and 9 bases, with 12 bases remaining between them. This CDR3 has 12 residues. In DNA, the CDR3 is TGCGCCAGCAGCCTAGGGACTTGGAGCTACACCTTC. It specifies CASSLGTWSYTF.

The rearrangement joins TRBV30 to TRBJ2-2; D is perhaps TRBD1 (5 bases). Germline-derived CDR1 and CDR2 are GTSNPN and SVGIG (reference sequence). The CDR3 length is 15 residues. V lost 7 bases and J 2 bases, leaving 17 bases between the germline ends. This CDR3 reads CASPRDRHNTGELFF. CDR3 sequence (DNA): TGTGCCTCCCCGCGCGACAGACACAACACCGGGGAGCTGTTTTTT.

This clone has a handful of counts. The J gene is TRBJ1-1, the V gene TRBV11-2; D gene uncertain. Germline CDR1 is SGHAT and CDR2 is FQNNGV. Deletions cut 6 bases from V and 5 bases from J, with 16 bases between. The CDR3 contains 14 residues. The CDR3 sequence is CASRPRIGGTEAFF. The DNA for the CDR3 is TGTGCCAGCAGACCCAGGATAGGAGGGACTGAAGCTTTCTTT.

The V and J genes are TRBV7-2 and TRBJ2-4; TRBD2 agrees at 8 bases. J was trimmed by 11 bases and V by 5 bases; bases with no gene match: 11. Per germline, CDR1 SGHTA and CDR2 FQGNSA. This CDR3 is 14 amino acids long. This CDR3 is CASSLPGLDIFQYF. The DNA for the CDR3 is TGTGCCAGCAGCCTACCGGGACTAGACATTTTTCAGTACTTC. Together with reference TRBV7-2 and TRBJ2-4, the CDR3 gives the full variable domain: GAGVSQSPSNKVTEKGKDVELRCDPISGHTALYWYRQSLGQGLEFLIYFQGNSAPDKSGLPSDRFSAERTGGSVSTLTIQRTQQEDSAVYLCASSLPGLDIFQYFGAGTRLSVL.